This T cell receptor beta chain appears in the sequencing data of a study of blood T cells in healthy people across ages. Germline-derived CDR1 and CDR2 are MNHEY and SMNVEV (reference sequence). Trimming took 3 bases from V and 4 from J; bases not matched to a gene: 4. The length of the CDR3 is 14 residues. Then a second PCR, running roughly 7 to 11 cycles, was carried out with a sample-barcoded 5' primer and a J-beta primer mix. TCRdb used MiXCR to reprocess the 5' RACE reads, holding one entry per CDR3 protein. The table shows roughly 800,000 distinct CDR3 sequences, with roughly 50% occurring only once.

The specimen sequenced was blood. This clonotype was sampled from a man younger than 40 in good health. The chain carries TRBV27 and TRBJ2-7; TRBD2 matches 9 bases. CDR3 loop: CASSFAGGWYEQYF. The CDR3 region has the DNA TGTGCCAGCAGTTTTGCGGGGGGGTGGTACGAGCAGTACTTC.